The 29 T cell receptor beta chains below all came from one sample that was sequenced in a study of CXCR3 chemokines and chemotherapy response in bladder cancer. TCRdb recomputed calls from the PCR reads with MiXCR, one row per CDR3 protein. The repertoire holds nearly 9,000 distinct CDR3 sequences, with around 23% as singletons. Sampling took place from a patient whose treatment included neoadjuvant chemotherapy. The receptors here all came from a human donor with bladder cancer that did not respond to neoadjuvant chemotherapy.

The V gene is TRBV28, the J gene TRBJ1-2, with no clear D. Trimming removed 6 bases from V and 0 bases from J, with 8 bases in between. The germline V gene encodes CDR1 MDHEN and CDR2 SYDVKM. This CDR3 region has 13 residues. Here the CDR3 DNA reads TGTGCCAGCAGCCCACAGACTAACTATGGCTACACCTTC. Its translation: CASSPQTNYGYTF.

This clonotype was seen only once. J is TRBJ2-1 and V is TRBV2, with TRBD2 matching over 14 bases. The CDR3 loop spans 16 amino acids. The V segment lost 5 bases and the J segment 9 bases; nucleotides outside the gene matches: 9. Germline V gene lookup returns CDR1 SNHLY and CDR2 FYNNEI. CDR3 amino acids: CASSLPTSGGAGEQFF. The CDR3 DNA sequence: TGTGCCAGCAGTTTACCGACTAGCGGGGGGGCAGGTGAGCAGTTCTTC.

Many counts were recorded for this clonotype. The DNA of the CDR3 is TGTGCCAGCAGCCAAGAAACGCATTGGGAAAAACTGTTTTTT. Encoded protein: CASSQETHWEKLFF. This chain uses TRBV4-2 with TRBJ1-4; D not resolved. Germline V gives CDR1 LGHNA, CDR2 YNFKEQ. V lost 0 bases to trimming and J lost 8 bases, with 10 bases between them. CDR3 length equals 14 residues.

This clonotype occurred many times. The chain recombines TRBV18 with TRBJ2-3, with unresolved D. The length of the CDR3 is 12 residues. V lost 2 bases and J lost 2, with 2 bases in between. The germline gives CDR1 KGHSH, CDR2 LQKENI. CDR3 region: CASSPDTDTQYF. DNA for the CDR3: TGTGCCAGCTCACCAGACACAGATACGCAGTATTTT.

In this sample, this clonotype is medium-sized. V is TRBV6-6 and J is TRBJ2-4; D possibly corresponds to TRBD2 (6 bases). Trimming took 4 bases from V and 13 from J, leaving 14 bases between them. The CDR3 consists of 12 residues. Germline V CDR1 and CDR2: MNHNY, SVGAGI (reference sequence). The CDR3 reads CASSWAEGWQYF. In DNA, the CDR3 is TGTGCCAGCAGTTGGGCGGAGGGATGGCAGTACTTC.

Of note for this clonotype: A read error likely explains this, since a far larger clone differs by one base. The chain links TRBV19 to TRBJ2-5; 8 bases are shared with TRBD1. The CDR3 has 13 amino acids. Germline values: CDR1 LNHDA, CDR2 SQIVND (reference sequence). The CDR3 sequence is CASSSEDRDEQNF. CDR3 nucleotides: TGTGCCAGTAGTTCTGAGGACAGGGACGAGCAGAACTTC. Combining the CDR3 with reference TRBV19 and TRBJ2-5 gives the whole variable domain DGGITQSPKYLFRKEGQNVTLSCEQNLNHDAMYWYRQDPGQGLRLIYYSQIVNDFQKGDIAEGYSVSREKKESFPLTVTSAQKNPTAFYLCASSSEDRDEQNFGPGTRLLVL.

This clonotype was found many times. The gene calls are TRBV7-9 and TRBJ1-2, with D unresolved. Germline assignment: CDR1 SEHNR and CDR2 FQNEAQ (reference sequence). This CDR3 has 14 amino acids. V was shortened by 1 base and J by 4 bases, with 10 bases between the two germline ends. The CDR3 DNA is TGTGCCAGCAGCTTAGACGGGCCCGCCTATGGCTACACCTTC. Its translation: CASSLDGPAYGYTF.

This clonotype was recorded many times. J is TRBJ2-4 and V is TRBV30; D possibly corresponds to TRBD2 (6 bases). Germline CDR1 GTSNPN, CDR2 SVGIG (reference sequence). Trimming took 1 base from V and 0 from J, leaving 10 bases between them. The CDR3 sequence is 15 residues long. Here the CDR3 DNA reads TGTGCCTGGAGTGGGACTACCTTAGCCAAAAACATTCAGTACTTC. As protein: CAWSGTTLAKNIQYF.

This clonotype was counted at least ten times. The rearrangement uses TRBV20-1 and TRBJ2-1; D is ambiguous. Germline-derived CDR1 and CDR2 are DFQATT and SNEGSKA (reference sequence). Trimming stripped 4 bases from V and 6 bases from J, with 7 bases between. This CDR3 has 11 residues. CDR3 protein: CSAIPINEQFF. The CDR3 DNA follows: TGCAGTGCTATCCCCATCAATGAGCAGTTCTTC.

By its share, this clonotype is medium-sized. The chain uses TRBV6-1 and TRBJ1-2; 8 positions match TRBD1. V shed 6 bases, J shed 8 bases, and the junction held 8 bases outside the gene matches. Germline lookup yields CDR1 MNHNS and CDR2 SASEGT. The CDR3 consists of 13 residues. The CDR3 region is CASSPGQGSGYTF. Written as DNA, the CDR3 is TGTGCCAGCAGCCCCGGACAGGGAAGCGGCTACACCTTC.

The chain couples TRBV7-2 to TRBJ2-1; TRBD2 matches at 11 bases. This CDR3 region has 16 residues. V was clipped by 5 bases and J by 4 bases; unmatched bases: 7. In germline, CDR1 is SGHTA, CDR2 FQGNSA. The DNA of the CDR3 is TGTGCCAGCAGCCTTGAGCTAGCGGGGGGATACAATGAGCAGTTCTTC. It translates to CASSLELAGGYNEQFF.

Notes on this clonotype: A far larger clone is one nucleotide away, so this likely arose from a read error. The chain is built from TRBV6-2 or TRBV6-3 and TRBJ2-1; D might be TRBD1 (5 bases). The J call may not be correct, given that the DNA end is closer to TRBJ2-7. The CDR3 is made up of 15 amino acids. Germline V lookup: CDR1 MNHEY, CDR2 SVGEGT. The CDR3 region is CASSDRGRTPYEQYF. CDR3 in DNA: TGTGCCAGCAGTGATAGGGGTAGGACCCCCTACGAGCAGTACTTC.

This clonotype is judged medium-sized. The gene calls are TRBV10-3 and TRBJ2-2; D is uncertain. Trimming took off 4 bases at V and 3 bases at J, with 6 bases between the two ends. CDR1 is ENHRY, CDR2 SYGVKD, per germline. The CDR3 loop spans 13 amino acids. The CDR3 here is CAISAEYTGELFF. For the CDR3, the DNA is TGTGCCATCAGTGCAGAATACACCGGGGAGCTGTTTTTT.

The sample holds many counts of this clonotype. CDR3 sequence: CASSTISSHEKLFF. CDR3 sequence (DNA): TGTGCCAGCAGTACCATCAGTTCGCATGAAAAACTGTTTTTT. The V call is TRBV6-2 or TRBV6-3, the J call TRBJ1-4; D not resolved. Germline values: CDR1 MNHEY, CDR2 SVGEGT. The V end was cut by 5 bases, the J end by 6 bases, with 13 bases between. The CDR3 is 14 amino acids.

This clonotype showed up many times. The chain has TRBV2 and TRBJ1-6; D uncertain. Germline values: CDR1 SNHLY, CDR2 FYNNEI. There are 12 residues in the CDR3. V lost 2 bases and J lost 9, with 5 bases in between. CDR3 bases: TGTGCCAGCAGTGAACAGGTTTCACCCCTCCACTTT. Residues: CASSEQVSPLHF.

By proportion, this clonotype is medium-sized. DNA of the CDR3: TGTGCCAGCACCATACAGGGGTACGGCTACACCTTC. Amino acid sequence: CASTIQGYGYTF. This chain links TRBV7-2 with TRBJ1-2; 7 nucleotides line up with TRBD1. The CDR3 has 12 residues. The trim removed 7 bases at V and 8 bases at J, leaving 7 bases unmatched. Germline V CDR1 and CDR2: SGHTA, FQGNSA.

By sample share, this clonotype is medium-sized. V usage is TRBV6-5 and J usage is TRBJ1-2; weak D call: TRBD1 (6 bases). CDR1 and CDR2 from the germline V gene are MNHEY and SVGAGI. V was cut by 7 bases and J by 8 bases, with 20 bases left in between. The CDR3 contains 14 residues. CDR3 in DNA: TGTGCCAGCACCCCCGGAACAGGGCGGGGAGGCTACACCTTC. Translating gives CASTPGTGRGGYTF.

The sample holds a few counts of this clonotype. The chain joins TRBV2 to TRBJ1-1, with a tentative D call TRBD1 (5 bases). V lost 5 bases to trimming and J lost 4 bases, with 14 bases between them. The germline CDR1 and CDR2 sequences are SNHLY and FYNNEI. CDR3 length equals 14 residues. The CDR3 here is CASSFTGGTTEAFF. The DNA for the CDR3 is TGTGCCAGCAGTTTTACGGGAGGGACCACTGAAGCTTTCTTT.

Concerning this clonotype: A read error is likely here: a far larger clone is one base away. This rearrangement joins TRBV6-5 to TRBJ2-2; TRBD2 might be the D (7 bases). Trimming cost V 4 bases and J 1 base, with 13 bases left between them. Germline lookup yields CDR1 MNHEY and CDR2 SVGAGI. The CDR3 spans 16 residues. CDR3 coding DNA: TGTGCCAGCAGTTCCGGGGGGCGATTGAACACCGGGGAGCTGTTTTTT. Translated: CASSSGGRLNTGELFF.

This clonotype has just one count. V usage is TRBV19 and J usage is TRBJ2-7, with 16 bases matching TRBD2. The V gene end was trimmed by 4 bases and the J gene end by 1 base; junction bases not matched to a gene: 4. CDR1 LNHDA and CDR2 SQIVND come from the germline V gene (reference sequence). The CDR3 extends over 17 amino acids. The CDR3 coding sequence is TGTGCCAGTAGTACGGGACTAGCGGGGGGGGGTTCCTACGAGCAGTACTTC. Amino acids: CASSTGLAGGGSYEQYF. Supplemented by reference TRBV19 and TRBJ2-7, the full variable domain reads DGGITQSPKYLFRKEGQNVTLSCEQNLNHDAMYWYRQDPGQGLRLIYYSQIVNDFQKGDIAEGYSVSREKKESFPLTVTSAQKNPTAFYLCASSTGLAGGGSYEQYFGPGTRLTVT.

To note about this clonotype: This likely came from a read error, as a far larger clone is one base away. This chain links TRBV6-6 with TRBJ1-2, with 10 nucleotides matching TRBD1. This CDR3 has 13 amino acids. Germline trimming cut 7 bases from V and 4 bases from J; bases unmatched to any gene: 3. Looked up from germline, CDR1 is MNHNY and CDR2 is SVGAGI (reference sequence). CDR3: CASKTGGVYGYTF. CDR3 DNA: TGTGCCAGCAAGACAGGGGGCGTCTATGGCTACACCTTC.

This clonotype was observed at least ten times. This chain links TRBV6-5 with TRBJ1-1, with D possibly TRBD1 on 5 matching bases. Germline lookup yields CDR1 MNHEY and CDR2 SVGAGI. V was clipped by 6 bases and J by 3 bases, with 17 bases between them. The CDR3 contains 15 residues. CDR3 protein: CASRGAGVGDTEAFF. The CDR3 nucleotides read TGTGCCAGCAGAGGGGCGGGGGTTGGTGACACTGAAGCTTTCTTT.

This clonotype was detected many times. The chain is built from TRBV7-2 and TRBJ1-4; D gene ambiguous. V was trimmed by 5 bases and J by 3 bases, leaving 16 bases between them. Germline values: CDR1 SGHTA, CDR2 FQGNSA. This CDR3 comprises 16 residues. The CDR3 DNA sequence: TGTGCCAGCAGCCAAAGGATGGCTGGGGCTAATGAAAAACTGTTTTTT. This translates into CASSQRMAGANEKLFF.

This clonotype was seen many times. The chain recombines TRBV20-1 with TRBJ2-1, with TRBD1 matching 7 bases. V trimming: 8 bases; J trimming: 0 bases; junction bases outside the gene matches: 4. CDR3 length: 13 amino acids. Germline assignment: CDR1 DFQATT and CDR2 SNEGSKA (reference sequence). The CDR3 DNA reads as TGCAGTCAGGGACAGTACTCCTACAATGAGCAGTTCTTC. Amino acids: CSQGQYSYNEQFF.

Notes on this clonotype: The junction does not match germline at one end; this may be a read error. The chain is built from TRBV6-2 or TRBV6-3 and TRBJ2-7; TRBD2 might be the D (5 bases). From germline, CDR1 is MNHEY and CDR2 SVGEGT. The CDR3 sequence is 14 residues long. This chain's CDR3 is CVSKDAGETGEQYF. The CDR3 bases are TGTGTCAGCAAGGACGCGGGTGAGACCGGCGAGCAGTACTTC.

There are many counts of this clonotype. J is TRBJ2-1 and V is TRBV20-1; D is perhaps TRBD1 or TRBD2 (5 bases each). Germline-derived CDR1 and CDR2 are DFQATT and SNEGSKA (reference sequence). Trimming left V 1 base short and J 3 bases short, with 13 bases between. The CDR3 totals 15 residues. This CDR3 reads CSARVGAADYNEQFF. DNA of the CDR3: TGCAGTGCTAGAGTAGGGGCAGCGGACTACAATGAGCAGTTCTTC.

In its sample, this clonotype was seen many times. The genes are TRBV7-9 and TRBJ1-4; possible D gene TRBD1, 6 bases. CDR3 length: 15 amino acids. V was shortened by 5 bases and J by 5 bases, with 15 bases between the two germline ends. CDR1 and CDR2 from the germline V gene are SEHNR and FQNEAQ (reference sequence). CDR3 sequence (DNA): TGTGCCAGCAGCGTCGGGGGGGCGGGGAATGAAAAACTGTTTTTT. Its translation is CASSVGGAGNEKLFF. Full variable domain (rest looked up from reference TRBV7-9 and TRBJ1-4): DTGVSQNPRHKITKRGQNVTFRCDPISEHNRLYWYRQTLGQGPEFLTYFQNEAQLEKSRLLSDRFSAERPKGSFSTLEIQRTEQGDSAMYLCASSVGGAGNEKLFFGSGTQLSVL.

By share of the sample, this clonotype is medium-sized (0.01 to 0.1%). Its ends do not fully match the called genes, so a read error is possible. The chain joins TRBV27 to TRBJ1-1, with D hard to call. Germline CDR1 and CDR2: MNHEY and SMNVEV (reference sequence). CDR3 length equals 13 residues. The CDR3 nucleotides read TGTGCCACCAGTGATTTTGGCGCGACTGAAGCTTTCTTT. Amino acids: CATSDFGATEAFF.

Judged by abundance, this clonotype is medium-sized. V gene TRBV6-1 combines with J gene TRBJ1-1; D remains ambiguous. This CDR3 region has 13 residues. The germline V and J ends were trimmed by 7 bases and 0 bases, with 9 bases remaining between them. CDR1 and CDR2 from the germline V gene are MNHNS and SASEGT. The CDR3 region has the DNA TGTGCCAGCACGGAGAACATGAACACTGAAGCTTTCTTT. Translating it yields CASTENMNTEAFF.